This TCR beta chain stems from a study of regulatory T cells in long-lasting Graves disease. The CDR3 is 17 amino acids. The V gene's germline CDR1 is SNHLY and CDR2 FYNNEI. The V end was cut by 4 bases, the J end by 3 bases, with 21 bases between. Findings and caveats of the study: Newly diagnosed patients shared 750 to 1,000 public clonotypes; persistent patients shared some 2,700. Favored gene segments in persistent disease were TRBV28, TRBJ1-2 and TRBJ2-5.

Ten or more counts support this clonotype. The antigen is not known. Sequencing libraries for TCR beta were prepared with iRepertoire HTBI primers and Arm-PCR of CDR3 regions. Using its own MiXCR run on the multiplex PCR reads, TCRdb lists one record per CDR3 protein. There are around 250,000 distinct CDR3 sequences in the sample; around 17% occur only once, and around 20% lies in the top ten. Time point reported: newly diagnosed GD, antithyroid drugs for less than 3 months. The TCR library was made from RNA that had been extracted from PBMCs in TRIzol. The chain joins TRBV2 to TRBJ1-2, with D perhaps matching TRBD1 (5 bases). The sequencing used peripheral blood mononuclear cells (PBMCs), collected at new diagnosis, from a patient treated with antithyroid drugs. The sequence derives from a female donor with Graves disease. For the CDR3, the DNA is TGTGCCAGCAGTGGGGTCACAGACGTGGAAGGGGACTATGGCTACACCTTC. Translation gives CASSGVTDVEGDYGYTF. Filled out from reference TRBV2 and TRBJ1-2, the complete variable domain reads EPEVTQTPSHQVTQMGQEVILRCVPISNHLYFYWYRQILGQKVEFLVSFYNNEISEKSEIFDDQFSVERPDGSNFTLKIRSTKLEDSAMYFCASSGVTDVEGDYGYTFGSGTRLTVV.